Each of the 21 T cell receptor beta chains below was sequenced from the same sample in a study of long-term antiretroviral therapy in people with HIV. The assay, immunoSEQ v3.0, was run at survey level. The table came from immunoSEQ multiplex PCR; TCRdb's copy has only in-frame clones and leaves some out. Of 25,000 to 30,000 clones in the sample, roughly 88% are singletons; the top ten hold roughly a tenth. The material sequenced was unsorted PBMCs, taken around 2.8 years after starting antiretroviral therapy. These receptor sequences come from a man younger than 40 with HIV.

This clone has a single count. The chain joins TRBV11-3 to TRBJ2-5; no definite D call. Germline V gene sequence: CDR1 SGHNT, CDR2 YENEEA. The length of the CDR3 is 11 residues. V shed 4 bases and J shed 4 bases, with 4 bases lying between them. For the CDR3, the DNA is TGTGCCAGCAGCTCAATAGAGACCCAGTACTTC. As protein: CASSSIETQYF.

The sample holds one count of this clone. DNA for the CDR3: TGTGCCAGCAGCTTAGTAGGGGCTCGGAGCGGGAGGTCCTACGAGCAGTACTTC. This sequence encodes CASSLVGARSGRSYEQYF. The chain uses TRBV11-2 and TRBJ2-7; 9 bases line up with TRBD2. Trimming at V came to 1 base and at J to 1 base, leaving 11 bases not matched to a gene. Germline V gives CDR1 SGHAT, CDR2 FQNNGV. The CDR3 is 18 residues long. The variable domain in full, completed from reference TRBV11-2 and TRBJ2-7, reads EAGVAQSPRYKIIEKRQSVAFWCNPISGHATLYWYQQILGQGPKLLIQFQNNGVVDDSQLPKDRFSAERLKGVDSTLKIQPAKLEDSAVYLCASSLVGARSGRSYEQYFGPGTRLTVT.

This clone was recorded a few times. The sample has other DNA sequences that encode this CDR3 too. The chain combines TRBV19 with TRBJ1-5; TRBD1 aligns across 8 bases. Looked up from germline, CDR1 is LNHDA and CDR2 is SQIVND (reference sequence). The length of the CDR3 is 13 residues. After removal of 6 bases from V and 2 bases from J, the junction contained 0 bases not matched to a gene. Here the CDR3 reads CASRGQGNQPQHF. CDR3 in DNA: TGTGCCAGTAGGGGACAGGGCAATCAGCCCCAGCATTTT.

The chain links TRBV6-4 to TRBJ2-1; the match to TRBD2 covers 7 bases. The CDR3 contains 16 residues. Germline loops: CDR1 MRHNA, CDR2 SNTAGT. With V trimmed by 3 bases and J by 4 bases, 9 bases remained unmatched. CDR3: CASSEVAGTRYNEQFF. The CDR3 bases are TGTGCCAGCAGTGAGGTAGCGGGTACACGGTACAATGAGCAGTTCTTC.

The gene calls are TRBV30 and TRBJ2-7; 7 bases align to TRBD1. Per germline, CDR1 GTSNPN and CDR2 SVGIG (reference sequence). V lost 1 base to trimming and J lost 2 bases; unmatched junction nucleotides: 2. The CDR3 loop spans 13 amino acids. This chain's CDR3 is CAWSEQGPYEQYF. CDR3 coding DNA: TGTGCCTGGAGTGAACAGGGGCCCTACGAGCAGTACTTC.

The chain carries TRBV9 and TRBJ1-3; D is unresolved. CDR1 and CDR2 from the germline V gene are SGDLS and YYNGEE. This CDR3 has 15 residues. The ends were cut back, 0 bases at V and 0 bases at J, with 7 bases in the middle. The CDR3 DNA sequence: TGTGCCAGCAGCGTAGACGGGCCCTCTGGAAACACCATATATTTT. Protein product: CASSVDGPSGNTIYF.

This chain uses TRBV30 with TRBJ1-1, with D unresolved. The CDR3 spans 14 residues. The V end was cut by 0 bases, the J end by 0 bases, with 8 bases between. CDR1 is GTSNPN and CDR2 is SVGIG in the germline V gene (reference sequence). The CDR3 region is CAWSVTRLNTEAFF. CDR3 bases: TGTGCCTGGAGTGTGACCCGTTTGAACACTGAAGCTTTCTTT.

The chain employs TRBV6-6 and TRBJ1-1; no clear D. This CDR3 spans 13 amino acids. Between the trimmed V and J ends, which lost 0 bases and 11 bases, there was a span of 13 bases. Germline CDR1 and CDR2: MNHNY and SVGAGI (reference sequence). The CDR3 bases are TGTGCCAGCAGTTACTCCGGTAGATTGGGTGCTTTCTTT. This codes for CASSYSGRLGAFF.

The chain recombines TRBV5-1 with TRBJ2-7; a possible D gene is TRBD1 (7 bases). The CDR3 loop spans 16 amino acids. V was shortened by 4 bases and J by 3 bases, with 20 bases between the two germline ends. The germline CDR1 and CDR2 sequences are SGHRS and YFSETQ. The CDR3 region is CASSAPPTGRFYEQYF. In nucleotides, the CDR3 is TGCGCCAGCAGCGCTCCTCCGACAGGGAGGTTCTACGAGCAGTACTTC.

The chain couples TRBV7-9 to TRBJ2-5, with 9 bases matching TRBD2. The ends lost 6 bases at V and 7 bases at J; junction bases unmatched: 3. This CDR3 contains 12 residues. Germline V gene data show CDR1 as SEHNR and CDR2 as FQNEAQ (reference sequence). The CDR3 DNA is TGTGCCAGCAGTCAACTAGCGGGGACCCAGTACTTC. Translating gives CASSQLAGTQYF.

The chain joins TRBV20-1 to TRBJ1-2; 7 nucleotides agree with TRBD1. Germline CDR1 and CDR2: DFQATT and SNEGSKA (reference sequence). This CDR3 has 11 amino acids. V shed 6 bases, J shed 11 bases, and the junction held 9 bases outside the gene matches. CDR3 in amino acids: CSAYEDRLYTF. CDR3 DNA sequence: TGCAGTGCGTACGAGGACAGGCTATACACCTTC.

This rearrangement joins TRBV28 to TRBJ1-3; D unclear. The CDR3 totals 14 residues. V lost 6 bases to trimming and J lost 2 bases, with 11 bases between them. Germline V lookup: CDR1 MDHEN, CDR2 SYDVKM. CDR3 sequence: CASRPGGTGNTIYF. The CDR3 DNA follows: TGTGCCAGCAGACCGGGAGGGACTGGAAACACCATATATTTT.

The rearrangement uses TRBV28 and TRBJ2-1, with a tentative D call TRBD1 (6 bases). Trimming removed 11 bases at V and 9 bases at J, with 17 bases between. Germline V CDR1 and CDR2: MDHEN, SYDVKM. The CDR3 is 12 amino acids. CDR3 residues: CAGARGSTEQFF. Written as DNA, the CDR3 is TGTGCCGGCGCCAGGGGCAGCACTGAGCAGTTCTTC. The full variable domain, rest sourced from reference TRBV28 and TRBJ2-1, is DVKVTQSSRYLVKRTGEKVFLECVQDMDHENMFWYRQDPGLGLRLIYFSYDVKMKEKGDIPEGYSVSREKKERFSLILESASTNQTSMYLCAGARGSTEQFFGPGTRLTVL.

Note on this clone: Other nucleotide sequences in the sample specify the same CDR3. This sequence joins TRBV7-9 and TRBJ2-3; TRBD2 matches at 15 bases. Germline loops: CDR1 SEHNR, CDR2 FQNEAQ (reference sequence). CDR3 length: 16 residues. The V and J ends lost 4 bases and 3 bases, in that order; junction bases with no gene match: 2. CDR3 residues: CASSSGTSGGTDTQYF. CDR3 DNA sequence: TGTGCCAGCAGCTCCGGGACTAGCGGGGGGACAGATACGCAGTATTTT.

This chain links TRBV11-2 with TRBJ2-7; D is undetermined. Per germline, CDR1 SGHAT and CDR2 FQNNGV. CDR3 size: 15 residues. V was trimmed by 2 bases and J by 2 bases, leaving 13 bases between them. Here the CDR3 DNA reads TGTGCCAGCAGCTTAAGGTCCACAATAACCTACGAGCAGTACTTC. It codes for CASSLRSTITYEQYF.

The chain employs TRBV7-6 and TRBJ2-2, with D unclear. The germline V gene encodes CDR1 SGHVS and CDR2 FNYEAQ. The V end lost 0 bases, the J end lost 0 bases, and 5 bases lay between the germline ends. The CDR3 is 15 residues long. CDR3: CASSLAATNTGELFF. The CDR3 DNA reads TGTGCCAGCAGCTTAGCGGCTACGAACACCGGGGAGCTGTTTTTT.

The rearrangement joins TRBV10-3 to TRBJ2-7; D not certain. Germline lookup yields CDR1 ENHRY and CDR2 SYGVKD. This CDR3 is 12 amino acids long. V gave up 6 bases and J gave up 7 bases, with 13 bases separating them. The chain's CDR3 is CAISTSGWEQYF. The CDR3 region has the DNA TGTGCCATCAGCACCTCAGGTTGGGAGCAGTACTTC.

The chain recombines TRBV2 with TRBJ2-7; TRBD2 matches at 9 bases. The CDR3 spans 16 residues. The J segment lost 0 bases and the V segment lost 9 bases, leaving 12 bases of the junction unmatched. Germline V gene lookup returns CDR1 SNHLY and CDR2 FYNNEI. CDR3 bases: TGTGCCAGAGGGGGAAGCGGGGGGTTACACTCCTACGAGCAGTACTTC. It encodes CARGGSGGLHSYEQYF.

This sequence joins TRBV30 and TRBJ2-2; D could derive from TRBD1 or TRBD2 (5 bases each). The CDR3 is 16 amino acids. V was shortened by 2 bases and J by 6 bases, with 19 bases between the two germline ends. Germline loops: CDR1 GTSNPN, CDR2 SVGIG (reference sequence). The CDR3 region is CAWSRVGTARPGELFF. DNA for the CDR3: TGTGCCTGGAGTCGGGTAGGGACCGCTAGGCCCGGGGAGCTGTTTTTT.

CDR3 sequence (DNA): TGTGCCAGCAGTTTTTCCGGGACAGGGGATGAAAAACTGTTTTTT. Amino acids: CASSFSGTGDEKLFF. V is TRBV28 and J is TRBJ1-4; 10 bases line up with TRBD1. The V gene's germline CDR1 is MDHEN and CDR2 SYDVKM. The ends lost 3 bases at V and 6 bases at J; junction bases unmatched: 4. The CDR3 is made up of 15 amino acids.

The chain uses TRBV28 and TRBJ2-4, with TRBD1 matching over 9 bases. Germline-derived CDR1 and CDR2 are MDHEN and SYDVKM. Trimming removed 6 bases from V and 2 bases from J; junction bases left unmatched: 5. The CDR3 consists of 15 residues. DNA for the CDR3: TGTGCCAGCAGCGGGACAGGGCCCTCCAAAAACATTCAGTACTTC. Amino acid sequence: CASSGTGPSKNIQYF.